This T cell receptor (beta chain) was identified during a study of OX40 agonist ivuxolimab in advanced cancers. Study-wide background: Ivuxolimab was administered intravenously to patients at 0.01 to 10 mg/kg every 2 weeks.

In the case of this clone: Its antigen is currently unknown.

The protocol was immunoSEQ multiplex PCR, while the TCRdb copy is restricted to in-frame clones and leaves out a portion. This table has 70,000 or so clones, 90% to 95% appearing once. The J segment lost 6 bases and the V segment lost 4 bases, leaving 16 bases of the junction unmatched. CDR3 length: 17 residues. CDR1 is SGHDT, CDR2 YYEEEE, per germline. Study outcomes and limitations: In the 0.1-3.0 mg/kg groups, partial responders showed among the lowest expansion.

This clonotype was obtained from an adult with an advanced solid tumor such as melanoma, head and neck, liver or kidney cancer. Sequenced here: CD4+ or CD8+ T cells sorted from blood, sampled in a trial of the OX40 agonist ivuxolimab. This chain joins TRBV5-6 and TRBJ2-3; 8 bases match TRBD1. The CDR3 nucleotides read TGTGCCAGCAGCGCACCGCTGACAGGGGTTTTCCGGGATACGCAGTATTTT. Translating it yields CASSAPLTGVFRDTQYF.